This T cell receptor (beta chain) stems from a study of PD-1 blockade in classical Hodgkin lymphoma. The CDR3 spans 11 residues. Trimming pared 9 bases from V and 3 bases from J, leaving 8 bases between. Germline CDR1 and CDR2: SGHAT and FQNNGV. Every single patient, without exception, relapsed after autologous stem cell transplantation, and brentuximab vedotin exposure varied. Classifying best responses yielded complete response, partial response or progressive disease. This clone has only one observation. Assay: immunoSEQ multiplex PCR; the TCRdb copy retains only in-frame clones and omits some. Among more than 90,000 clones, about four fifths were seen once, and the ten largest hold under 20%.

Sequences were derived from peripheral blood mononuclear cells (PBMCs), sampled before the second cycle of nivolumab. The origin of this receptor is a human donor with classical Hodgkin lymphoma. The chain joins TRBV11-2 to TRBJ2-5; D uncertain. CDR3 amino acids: CASLLEETQYF. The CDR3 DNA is TGTGCCAGTTTACTGGAAGAGACCCAGTACTTC. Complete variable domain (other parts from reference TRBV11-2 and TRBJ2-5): EAGVAQSPRYKIIEKRQSVAFWCNPISGHATLYWYQQILGQGPKLLIQFQNNGVVDDSQLPKDRFSAERLKGVDSTLKIQPAKLEDSAVYLCASLLEETQYFGPGTRLLVL.